This TCR beta chain was captured in a study of T cell responses to AZD1222 COVID-19 vaccine. As to this clone: Antigen specificity is unknown.

The study's findings and limits: Targeting of unmutated variant regions was reportedly seen in nearly half of spike-specific TCRs.

Generated by immunoSEQ multiplex PCR, the TCRdb table keeps only in-frame clones and is missing some. The data hold about 140,000 clones, with 80% to 90% observed a single time. This receptor was obtained from an adult in good health. The sample here was peripheral blood, taken on day 0 of AZD1222 vaccination.

CDR3 bases: TGTGCCACCAGCAGAGCTAGCGTCGGGAGGGCAGATACGCAGTATTTT. This translates into CATSRASVGRADTQYF. This chain uses TRBV15 with TRBJ2-3, with 8 bases lining up with TRBD2. V shed 1 base and J 4 bases; nucleotides not matched to a gene: 7. There are 16 residues in the CDR3. CDR1 is LNHNV and CDR2 is YYDKDF in the germline V gene (reference sequence).